This is a list of T cell receptor beta chains from one sample in a study of T cell responses to AZD1222 COVID-19 vaccine. TCRdb's copy holds only in-frame clones and misses some; the assay was immunoSEQ multiplex PCR. Of 65,000 to 75,000 clones in the sample, 80% to 90% were seen once. Sequenced material: peripheral blood, taken on day 0 of AZD1222 vaccination. The receptors derive from an adult in good health. CDR3s include the opening cysteine and the closing phenylalanine or tryptophan. A D gene is named only where the DNA matches it firmly. Size is stated for part of the rows, as once, few or many counts, or as a class when the clone is expanded.

j_call | d_call | clone_size | v_call | cdr3_aa | cdr3_nt
TRBJ1-1 | . | . | TRBV7-3 | CASSLGWGNEAFF | TGTGCCAGCAGCCTTGGGTGGGGGAATGAAGCTTTCTTT
TRBJ1-3 | . | . | TRBV6-5 | CASSYPIVSGNTIYF | TGTGCCAGCAGTTACCCCATTGTATCTGGAAACACCATATATTTT
TRBJ2-3 | . | . | TRBV7-6 | CASSRSWDTQYF | TGTGCCAGCAGCCGCTCCTGGGATACGCAGTATTTT
TRBJ1-1 | . | . | TRBV28 | CASSLQPQVEAFF | TGTGCCAGCAGTCTCCAACCCCAGGTTGAAGCTTTCTTT
TRBJ1-1 | TRBD1 | . | TRBV14 | CASSRTGLQQKTEAFF | TGTGCCAGCAGCCGGACAGGCCTCCAACAGAAGACTGAAGCTTTCTTT
TRBJ2-5 | TRBD2 | . | TRBV5-6 | CASSSQRGGRETQYF | TGTGCCAGCAGCTCTCAGCGGGGGGGCCGCGAGACCCAGTACTTC
TRBJ1-3 | . | . | TRBV18 | CASSPGPPGSGNTIYF | TGTGCCAGCTCCCCCGGGCCCCCGGGCTCTGGAAACACCATATATTTT
TRBJ1-1 | . | . | TRBV4-2 | CASSRGSPGMNTEAFF | TGTGCCAGCAGCCGAGGATCCCCGGGAATGAACACTGAAGCTTTCTTT
TRBJ1-5 | TRBD1 | . | TRBV4-2 | CASSQVKGAPNQPQHF | TGTGCCAGCAGCCAAGTCAAGGGGGCCCCAAATCAGCCCCAGCATTTT
TRBJ2-7 | TRBD2 | . | TRBV19 | CASGETSVSYEQYF | TGTGCCAGTGGCGAGACTAGCGTTTCCTACGAGCAGTACTTC
TRBJ2-7 | TRBD2 | . | TRBV30 | CAWHGGVMDEQYF | TGTGCCTGGCATGGGGGGGTTATGGACGAGCAGTACTTC
TRBJ2-7 | . | . | TRBV27 | CASSGGRRTAYEQYF | TGTGCCAGCAGTGGGGGCAGACGGACGGCCTACGAGCAGTACTTC
TRBJ1-2 | . | . | TRBV20-1 | CSAQAYGYTF | TGCAGTGCCCAGGCGTATGGCTACACCTTC
TRBJ1-3 | . | . | TRBV4-2 | CASSQDYVDREEAGNTIYF | TGTGCCAGCAGCCAAGATTATGTAGACAGAGAGGAGGCCGGAAACACCATATATTTT
TRBJ1-2 | . | . | TRBV4-2 | CASSQGGDNYGYTF | TGTGCCAGCAGCCAAGGCGGGGATAACTATGGCTACACCTTC
TRBJ1-1 | . | . | TRBV12-3/TRBV12-4 | CATRGLENTEAFF | TGTGCCACCAGAGGCCTTGAGAACACTGAAGCTTTCTTT
TRBJ1-6 | TRBD1 | . | TRBV9 | CASSVQGERNSPLHF | TGTGCCAGCAGCGTACAGGGGGAAAGGAATTCACCCCTCCACTTT
TRBJ2-2 | . | . | TRBV3-1/TRBV3-2 | CASSQGGEREAFTGELFF | TGTGCCAGCAGCCAAGGGGGAGAGAGGGAGGCATTCACCGGGGAGCTGTTTTTT
TRBJ1-2 | TRBD1 | . | TRBV7-9 | CASSLGQGENGYTF | TGTGCCAGCAGCTTAGGACAGGGGGAGAATGGCTACACCTTC
TRBJ1-5 | . | few | TRBV18 | CASSPGGFSNQPQHF | TGTGCCAGCTCACCGGGGGGTTTTAGCAATCAGCCCCAGCATTTT
TRBJ1-4 | . | . | TRBV28 | CASSLGGEKLFF | TGTGCCAGCAGTTTGGGGGGCGAAAAACTGTTTTTT
TRBJ1-4 | . | . | TRBV19 | CASRGQVNEKLFF | TGTGCCAGTAGGGGGCAGGTGAATGAAAAACTGTTTTTT
TRBJ2-7 | TRBD2 | few | TRBV10-2 | CASRTSGLREQYF | TGCGCCAGCAGAACTAGCGGATTACGAGAGCAGTACTTC
TRBJ2-3 | TRBD2 | . | TRBV7-2 | CASSLAGADTQYF | TGTGCCAGCAGCCTTGCGGGAGCAGATACGCAGTATTTT
TRBJ2-7 | TRBD2 | . | TRBV7-2 | CASSPGTSGSSYEQYF | TGTGCCAGCAGCCCCGGGACTAGCGGGAGCTCCTACGAGCAGTACTTC